A single sample gave rise to the 18 T cell receptor beta chains below, sequenced in a study of Graves' ophthalmopathy and Graves' hyperthyroidism. For repertoire sequencing, the TCR beta CDR3 regions were amplified from RNA transcripts. Second-round multiplex PCR came after a first-round RT-PCR that employed HTBI primers. TCRdb called the multiplex PCR reads again in MiXCR, with one record for every CDR3 protein. The data contain approximately 700,000 distinct CDR3 sequences, 40% of them singletons. The sample consisted of peripheral blood. The receptor source for this set is an adult man with Graves' ophthalmopathy.

Notes on this clonotype: A much larger clone lies a single base off, so this may be a read error. The chain joins TRBV7-2 to TRBJ2-5; D is unresolved. The CDR3 consists of 13 residues. Deletions cut 2 bases from V and 4 bases from J, with 8 bases between. From germline, CDR1 is SGHTA and CDR2 FQGNSA. CDR3 in amino acids: CASSLIASETQYF. As DNA, the CDR3 is TGTGCCAGCAGCTTAATAGCTTCAGAGACCCAGTACTTC.

This chain links TRBV9 with TRBJ1-1; 10 bases fit TRBD1. This CDR3 contains 16 residues. V lost 4 bases, J lost 4 bases, and 10 bases stayed unmatched. Germline loops: CDR1 SGDLS, CDR2 YYNGEE. The CDR3 bases are TGTGCCAGCAGCCCCCGGGACAGGGGTTTGATCACTGAAGCTTTCTTT. Its translation is CASSPRDRGLITEAFF.

The V and J genes are TRBV15 and TRBJ2-5, with 11 bases fitting TRBD1. The CDR3 runs 17 residues. With V trimmed by 0 bases and J by 1 base, 4 bases remained unmatched. CDR1 is LNHNV and CDR2 is YYDKDF in the germline V gene (reference sequence). CDR3 region: CATSRDRTGGSQETQYF. The CDR3 DNA sequence: TGTGCCACCAGCAGAGATCGGACAGGGGGCTCCCAAGAGACCCAGTACTTC.

The chain joins TRBV10-3 to TRBJ2-7; a weak D match, TRBD1 (6 bases). CDR3 length equals 13 residues. Germline V gives CDR1 ENHRY, CDR2 SYGVKD. V lost 10 bases and J lost 9, with 22 bases in between. The CDR3 sequence: CASTQDSKSLQYF. In DNA form, the CDR3 reads TGTGCCAGCACACAGGACAGTAAATCCTTGCAGTACTTC.

The V gene is TRBV9, the J gene TRBJ1-4, with D possibly being TRBD1 (6 bases). Germline V gene sequence: CDR1 SGDLS, CDR2 YYNGEE. This CDR3 contains 16 residues. V shed 4 bases and J shed 0 bases, with 13 bases lying between them. CDR3 in amino acids: CASSPRGVATNEKLFF. The CDR3 bases are TGTGCCAGCAGCCCTAGGGGGGTTGCAACTAATGAAAAACTGTTTTTT.

This clonotype was counted at least ten times. The chain couples TRBV7-9 to TRBJ2-5, with TRBD1 matching over 7 bases. Trimming cost V 5 bases and J 5 bases; bases outside gene matches: 20. The CDR3 totals 18 residues. Germline V gives CDR1 SEHNR, CDR2 FQNEAQ (reference sequence). The CDR3 bases are TGTGCCAGCAGCGACCCCGGAGCTAGGGGGCGTTGGGAGGAGACCCAGTACTTC. It translates to CASSDPGARGRWEETQYF.

There are many counts of this clonotype. The chain couples TRBV7-3 to TRBJ1-1, with D unresolved. Trimming left V 1 base short and J 1 base short, with 13 bases between. The CDR3 spans 16 residues. CDR1 and CDR2 from the germline V gene are SGHTA and FQGTGA. The CDR3 protein is CASSLNLAASNTEAFF. DNA for the CDR3: TGTGCCAGCAGCTTAAACTTAGCAGCCTCGAACACTGAAGCTTTCTTT.

About this clonotype itself: It may be a read error: a sequence one base away is much more abundant. The V gene is TRBV14, the J gene TRBJ1-2; D uncertain. CDR3 length equals 14 residues. Germline V gene sequence: CDR1 SGHDN, CDR2 FVKESK. CDR3 sequence reads: CACSQVALGYGYTF. The CDR3 DNA reads TGTGCCTGCAGCCAAGTGGCCTTGGGCTATGGCTACACCTTC.

The chain links TRBV4-2 to TRBJ1-5, with D hard to call. Germline CDR1 LGHNA, CDR2 YNFKEQ. Between the trimmed V and J ends, which lost 4 bases and 8 bases, there was a span of 12 bases. CDR3 size: 13 residues. The CDR3 loop reads CASSPLGGEPQHF. CDR3 bases: TGTGCCAGCAGCCCCCTGGGTGGGGAGCCCCAGCATTTT.

The chain employs TRBV29-1 and TRBJ2-7; TRBD2 aligns across 7 bases. Trimming at V came to 4 bases and at J to 5 bases, leaving 2 bases not matched to a gene. The CDR3 covers 11 residues. Germline CDR1 is SQVTM and CDR2 is ANQGSEA. The CDR3 nucleotides are TGCAGCGTTGGGGAGGGTAACGAGCAGTACTTC. It encodes CSVGEGNEQYF.

At least ten counts were recorded for this clonotype. The genes are TRBV10-3 and TRBJ1-2; the D is unclear. The germline V gene has CDR1 ENHRY and CDR2 SYGVKD. V was pared by 2 bases and J by 2 bases, with 12 bases between. CDR3 length: 15 residues. The CDR3 loop is CAISEPVNRNYGYTF. The CDR3 region has the DNA TGTGCCATCAGTGAGCCCGTGAACAGAAACTATGGCTACACCTTC.

This clonotype was seen at least ten times. The rearrangement links TRBV11-2 to TRBJ2-2; D uncertain. The CDR3 sequence is 14 residues long. Germline V gene sequence: CDR1 SGHAT, CDR2 FQNNGV. Deletions cut 5 bases from V and 7 bases from J, with 14 bases between. CDR3 bases: TGTGCCAGCAGCGCCAGGAGAGGAGTCGGGGAGCTGTTTTTT. This encodes CASSARRGVGELFF.

This clonotype was counted ten times or more. CDR3: CASSQDRGYGYTF. In DNA, the CDR3 is TGTGCCAGCAGCCAAGACCGAGGGTACGGCTACACCTTC. The V gene is TRBV14, the J gene TRBJ1-2, with unresolved D. The V gene's germline CDR1 is SGHDN and CDR2 FVKESK. V was clipped by 0 bases and J by 8 bases, with 10 bases between them. The CDR3 contains 13 residues. The variable domain in full, completed from reference TRBV14 and TRBJ1-2, reads EAGVTQFPSHSVIEKGQTVTLRCDPISGHDNLYWYRRVMGKEIKFLLHFVKESKQDESGMPNNRFLAERTGGTYSTLKVQPAELEDSGVYFCASSQDRGYGYTFGSGTRLTVV.

This clonotype was seen at least ten times. J is TRBJ1-3 and V is TRBV29-1, with D hard to call. V lost 5 bases and J 0 bases, leaving 8 bases between the germline ends. Germline V gene data show CDR1 as SQVTM and CDR2 as ANQGSEA. There are 13 residues in the CDR3. DNA of the CDR3: TGCAGCGTTCGGCAGAGCTCTGGAAACACCATATATTTT. This encodes CSVRQSSGNTIYF.

CDR3 region: CAGSLTGQPQHF. As DNA, the CDR3 is TGTGCCGGCAGTTTAACAGGGCAGCCCCAGCATTTT. The rearrangement links TRBV24-1 to TRBJ1-5; a weak D match, TRBD1 (6 bases). V shed 12 bases and J shed 7 bases, with 15 bases lying between them. The CDR3 consists of 12 residues. Germline V CDR1 and CDR2: KGHDR, SFDVKD.

The chain joins TRBV10-2 to TRBJ2-2; D perhaps matches TRBD1 (5 bases). Between the trimmed V and J ends, which lost 2 bases and 5 bases, there was a span of 15 bases. The CDR3 totals 16 residues. Looked up from germline, CDR1 is WSHSY and CDR2 is SAAADI. CDR3 sequence reads: CASSEQGGRGTGELFF. DNA of the CDR3: TGCGCCAGCAGTGAGCAGGGTGGTAGGGGTACCGGGGAGCTGTTTTTT.

In its sample, this clonotype was seen a few times. V and J are TRBV14 and TRBJ2-2; 10 bases fit TRBD1. V shed 1 base, J shed 4 bases, and the junction held 12 bases outside the gene matches. CDR1 is SGHDN and CDR2 is FVKESK in the germline V gene. This CDR3 comprises 19 residues. This CDR3 is CASSQGGQGFLSSTGELFF. The CDR3 region has the DNA TGTGCCAGCAGCCAAGGGGGACAGGGGTTTTTGTCGAGCACCGGGGAGCTGTTTTTT.

On this clonotype itself: In this CDR3 the conserved last residue, phenylalanine or tryptophan, is missing, so a read error is likely. It is unclear where the CDR3 begins or ends on the DNA, so no DNA is shown, and the CDR3 is as TCRdb lists it. The chain combines TRBV19 with TRBJ2-7. Germline assignment: CDR1 LNHDA and CDR2 SQIVND (reference sequence). The CDR3 contains 8 residues when both ends are counted. The CDR3: CASSTGFL.